This T cell receptor beta chain stems from a study of beta chain features in type 1 diabetes. Whole-study context: Sorted cells examined across all samples numbered approximately 100 million.

Whole-study results and caveats: cDNA-based reads could over-represent cells with high TCR expression. Shortening that was moderate but significant affected the TCRB CDR3s of Type 1 diabetes patients in all four CD4+ subsets. When VDJ junctions were examined, type 1 diabetes patients showed fewer insertions and more deletions.

One heparinised blood draw, averaging about 100 mL, came from each donor. In regard to this clone: Its target is unknown.

The CDR3 contains 18 residues. Trimming took off 2 bases at V and 4 bases at J, with 20 bases between the two ends. The V gene's germline CDR1 is SGHTA and CDR2 FQGNSA. As every portion of the isolated RNA was reverse transcribed, the sequencing read expressed TCRB transcripts. Clones were read by immunoSEQ multiplex PCR, and TCRdb kept only the in-frame ones, dropping some. The profile covers hundreds of thousands of clones, with over 13% appearing a single time and 0.035% to 0.04% taken by the ten largest. Source material: naive CD4+ T cells from blood. The chain couples TRBV7-2 to TRBJ2-2; possibly TRBD2 for D (5 bases). This clonotype was obtained from a man between 18 and 35 years old with type 1 diabetes. CDR3 coding DNA: TGTGCCAGCAGCTTACCAGCGGAGGCCGGAAGCGTCACCGGGGAGCTGTTTTTT. This gives the protein CASSLPAEAGSVTGELFF.